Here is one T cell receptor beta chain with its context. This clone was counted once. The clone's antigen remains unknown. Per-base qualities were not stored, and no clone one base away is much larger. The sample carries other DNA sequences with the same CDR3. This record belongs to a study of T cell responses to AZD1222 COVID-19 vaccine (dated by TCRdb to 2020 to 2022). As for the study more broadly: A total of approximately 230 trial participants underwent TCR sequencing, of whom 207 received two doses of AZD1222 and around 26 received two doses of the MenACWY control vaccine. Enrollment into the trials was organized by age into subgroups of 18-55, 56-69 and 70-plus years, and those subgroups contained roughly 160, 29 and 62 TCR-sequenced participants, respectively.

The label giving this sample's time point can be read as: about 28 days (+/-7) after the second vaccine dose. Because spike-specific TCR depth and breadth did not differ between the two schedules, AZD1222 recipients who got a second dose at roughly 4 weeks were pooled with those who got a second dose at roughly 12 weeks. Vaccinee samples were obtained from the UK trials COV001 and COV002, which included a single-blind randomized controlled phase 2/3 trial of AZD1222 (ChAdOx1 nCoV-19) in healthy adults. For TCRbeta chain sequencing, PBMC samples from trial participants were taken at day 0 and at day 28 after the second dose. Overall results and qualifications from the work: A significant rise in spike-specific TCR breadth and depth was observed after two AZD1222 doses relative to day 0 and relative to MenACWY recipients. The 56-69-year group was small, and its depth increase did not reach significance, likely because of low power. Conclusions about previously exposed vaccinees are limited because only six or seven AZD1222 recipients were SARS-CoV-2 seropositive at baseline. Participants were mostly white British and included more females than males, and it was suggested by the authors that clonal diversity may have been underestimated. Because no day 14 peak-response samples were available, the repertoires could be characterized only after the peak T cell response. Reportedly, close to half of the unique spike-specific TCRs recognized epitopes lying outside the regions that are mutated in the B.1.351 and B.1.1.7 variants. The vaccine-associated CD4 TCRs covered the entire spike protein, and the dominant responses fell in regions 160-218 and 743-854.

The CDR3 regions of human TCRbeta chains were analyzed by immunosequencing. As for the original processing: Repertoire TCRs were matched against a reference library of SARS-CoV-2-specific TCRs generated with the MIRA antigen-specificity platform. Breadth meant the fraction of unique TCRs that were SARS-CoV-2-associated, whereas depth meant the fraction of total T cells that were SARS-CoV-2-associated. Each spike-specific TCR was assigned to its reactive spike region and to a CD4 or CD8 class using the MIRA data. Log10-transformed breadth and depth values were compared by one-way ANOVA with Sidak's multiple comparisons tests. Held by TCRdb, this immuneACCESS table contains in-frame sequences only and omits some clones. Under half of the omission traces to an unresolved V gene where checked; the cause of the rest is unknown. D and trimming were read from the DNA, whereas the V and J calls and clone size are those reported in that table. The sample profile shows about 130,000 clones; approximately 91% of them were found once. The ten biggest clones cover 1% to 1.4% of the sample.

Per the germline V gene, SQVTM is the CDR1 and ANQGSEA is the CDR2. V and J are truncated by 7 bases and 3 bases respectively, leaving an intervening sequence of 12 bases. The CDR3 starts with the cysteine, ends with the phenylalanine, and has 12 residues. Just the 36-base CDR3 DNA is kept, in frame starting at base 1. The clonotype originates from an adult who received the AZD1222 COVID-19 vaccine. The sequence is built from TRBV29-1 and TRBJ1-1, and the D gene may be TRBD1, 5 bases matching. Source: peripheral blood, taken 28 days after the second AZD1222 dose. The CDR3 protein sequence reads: CSANRGYTEAFF. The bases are TGCAGCGCCAATCGGGGCTACACTGAAGCTTTCTTT.